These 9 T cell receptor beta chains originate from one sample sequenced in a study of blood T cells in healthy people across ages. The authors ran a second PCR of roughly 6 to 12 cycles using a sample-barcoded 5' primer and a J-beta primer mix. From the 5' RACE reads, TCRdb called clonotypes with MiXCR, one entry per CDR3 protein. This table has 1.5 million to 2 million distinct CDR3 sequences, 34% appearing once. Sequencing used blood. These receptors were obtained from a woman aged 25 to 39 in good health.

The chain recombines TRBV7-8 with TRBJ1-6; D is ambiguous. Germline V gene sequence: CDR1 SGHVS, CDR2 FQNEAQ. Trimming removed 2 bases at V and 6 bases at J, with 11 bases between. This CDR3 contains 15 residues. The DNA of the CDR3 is TGTGCCAGCAGCTTATTTGGGCAGTCTAATTCACCCCTCCACTTT. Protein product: CASSLFGQSNSPLHF. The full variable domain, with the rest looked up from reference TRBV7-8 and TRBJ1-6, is GAGVSQSPRYKVAKRGQDVALRCDPISGHVSLFWYQQALGQGPEFLTYFQNEAQLDKSGLPSDRFFAERPEGSVSTLKIQRTQQEDSAVYLCASSLFGQSNSPLHFGNGTRLTVT.

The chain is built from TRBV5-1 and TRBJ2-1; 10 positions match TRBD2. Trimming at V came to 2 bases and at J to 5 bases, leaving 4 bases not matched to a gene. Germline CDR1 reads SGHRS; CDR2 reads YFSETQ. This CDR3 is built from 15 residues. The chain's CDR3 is CASSFLAGADNEQFF. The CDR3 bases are TGCGCCAGCAGCTTCCTAGCGGGAGCGGACAATGAGCAGTTCTTC.

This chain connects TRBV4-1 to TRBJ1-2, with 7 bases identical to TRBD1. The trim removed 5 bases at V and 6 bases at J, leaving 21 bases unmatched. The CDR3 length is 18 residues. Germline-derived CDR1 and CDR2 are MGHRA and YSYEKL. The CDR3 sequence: CASSRAGIVHRGSDGYTF. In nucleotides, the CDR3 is TGCGCCAGCAGCAGAGCCGGGATTGTCCACAGGGGAAGTGATGGCTACACCTTC.

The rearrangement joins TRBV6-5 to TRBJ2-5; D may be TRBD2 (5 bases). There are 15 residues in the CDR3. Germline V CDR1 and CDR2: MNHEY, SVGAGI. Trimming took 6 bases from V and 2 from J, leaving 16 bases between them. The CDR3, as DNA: TGTGCCAGCAGGCGCCGGGGTAGTCCGCAAGAGACCCAGTACTTC. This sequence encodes CASRRRGSPQETQYF.

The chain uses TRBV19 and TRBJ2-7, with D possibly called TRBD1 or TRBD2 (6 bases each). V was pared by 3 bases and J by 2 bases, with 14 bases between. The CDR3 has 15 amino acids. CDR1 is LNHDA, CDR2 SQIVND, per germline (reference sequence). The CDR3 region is CASSISQGLTYEQYF. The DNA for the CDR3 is TGTGCCAGTAGTATCTCACAGGGACTTACCTACGAGCAGTACTTC.

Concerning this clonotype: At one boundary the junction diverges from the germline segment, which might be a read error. CDR3 DNA sequence: TGTGTCAGCAGCCTAGGGACTAGCGGGCTAAGTGAGCAGTTCTTC. Its translation is CVSSLGTSGLSEQFF. The rearrangement uses TRBV3-1 and TRBJ2-1; 12 nucleotides match TRBD2. The CDR3 has 15 residues. The germline V gene has CDR1 LGHDT and CDR2 YNNKEL (reference sequence).

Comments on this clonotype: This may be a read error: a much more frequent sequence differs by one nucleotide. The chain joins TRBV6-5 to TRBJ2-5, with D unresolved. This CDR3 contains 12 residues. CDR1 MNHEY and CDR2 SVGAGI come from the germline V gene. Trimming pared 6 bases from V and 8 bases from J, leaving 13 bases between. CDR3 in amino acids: CASRRRSGTQYF. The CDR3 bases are TGTGCCAGCAGACGACGGTCGGGCACCCAGTACTTC.

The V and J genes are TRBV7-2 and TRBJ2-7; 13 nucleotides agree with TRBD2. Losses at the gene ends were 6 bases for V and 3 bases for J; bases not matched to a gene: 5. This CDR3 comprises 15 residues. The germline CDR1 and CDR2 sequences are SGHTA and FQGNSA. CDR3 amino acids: CASRIGLAGVYEQYF. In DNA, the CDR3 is TGTGCCAGCAGAATTGGACTAGCGGGAGTCTACGAGCAGTACTTC.

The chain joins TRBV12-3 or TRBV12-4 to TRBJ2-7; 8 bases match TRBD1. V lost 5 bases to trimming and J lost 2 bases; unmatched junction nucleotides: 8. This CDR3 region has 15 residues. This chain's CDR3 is CASSNGDRGPYEQYF. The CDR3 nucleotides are TGTGCCAGCAGTAATGGAGACAGGGGACCCTACGAGCAGTACTTC.